Shown below are 23 T cell receptor beta chains from a single sample sequenced in a study of blood T cells in healthy people across ages. It was with a sample-barcoded 5' primer and a J-beta primer mix that a second PCR of roughly 7 to 12 cycles was run. TCRdb ran MiXCR on the 5' RACE reads and lists one entry per CDR3 protein. The table lists about 970,000 distinct CDR3 sequences, roughly 51% of them singletons. Input material: blood. The receptors originated from a woman aged 60-75 years in good health.

This clonotype was found once. The chain recombines TRBV9 with TRBJ2-3, with D possibly TRBD2 on 6 matching bases. V was pared by 5 bases and J by 4 bases, with 17 bases between. Germline loops: CDR1 SGDLS, CDR2 YYNGEE. This CDR3 is built from 15 residues. The CDR3 nucleotides read TGTGCCAGCAGTTTGGAGGGAAGGTTCGCAGATACGCAGTATTTT. This codes for CASSLEGRFADTQYF.

The DNA of the CDR3 is TGTGCCAGCACCCTTTCCCCGGACCTTAACTACAATGAGCAGTTCTTC. This codes for CASTLSPDLNYNEQFF. The J gene is TRBJ2-1, the V gene TRBV6-2 or TRBV6-3; no firm D call. This CDR3 contains 16 residues. V lost 7 bases and J 3 bases, leaving 19 bases between the germline ends. CDR1 is MNHEY, CDR2 SVGEGT, per germline.

This clonotype was observed a few times. V gene TRBV7-2 combines with J gene TRBJ2-7, with 10 positions matching TRBD2. The CDR3 has 16 amino acids. The germline V gene encodes CDR1 SGHTA and CDR2 FQGNSA. The V segment lost 2 bases and the J segment 2 bases; nucleotides outside the gene matches: 6. The CDR3 bases are TGTGCCAGCAGCTTAAGGTTGGGACTAGCGACCTACGAGCAGTACTTC. Translating gives CASSLRLGLATYEQYF.

The sample holds a few counts of this clonotype. This chain joins TRBV7-9 and TRBJ1-2; 10 bases map to TRBD1. CDR3 length equals 14 residues. V lost 1 base, J lost 7 bases, and 3 bases stayed unmatched. Germline V gene sequence: CDR1 SEHNR, CDR2 FQNEAQ (reference sequence). As DNA, the CDR3 is TGTGCCAGCAGCTTAGTTGACAGGGGGCTTGGCTACACCTTC. Protein sequence: CASSLVDRGLGYTF.

The chain carries TRBV28 and TRBJ2-5; 12 bases line up with TRBD2. The trim removed 6 bases at V and 5 bases at J, leaving 13 bases unmatched. There are 17 residues in the CDR3. Germline-derived CDR1 and CDR2 are MDHEN and SYDVKM. The CDR3 sequence: CASRSGTSGRGGETQYF. The CDR3 bases are TGTGCCAGCAGATCGGGGACTAGCGGGCGTGGGGGTGAGACCCAGTACTTC.

This rearrangement joins TRBV7-8 to TRBJ2-5; no firm D call. In germline, CDR1 is SGHVS, CDR2 FQNEAQ. CDR3 length: 15 amino acids. V dropped 4 bases and J dropped 2 bases, with 14 bases sitting between them. This CDR3 reads CASSSTEGLQETQYF. CDR3 bases: TGTGCCAGCAGCTCAACAGAAGGGTTGCAAGAGACCCAGTACTTC.

The sample holds a few counts of this clonotype. With a much larger clone just one base away, this may be a read error. The chain joins TRBV5-1 to TRBJ2-7; 11 nucleotides line up with TRBD1. From germline, CDR1 is SGHRS and CDR2 YFSETQ. The CDR3 is made up of 15 amino acids. As DNA, the CDR3 is TGCGCCAGCAGCTTAGGGACAGGGGGTATCTACGAGCGGTACTTC. It is translated as CASSLGTGGIYERYF.

About this clonotype: At one boundary the junction diverges from the germline segment, which might be a read error. The chain employs TRBV27 and TRBJ1-5, with a possible D match to TRBD1 (5 bases). The CDR3 extends over 15 amino acids. Germline-derived CDR1 and CDR2 are MNHEY and SMNVEV (reference sequence). The CDR3 DNA follows: TGTGCCAGCAGTTCGGGGGAGATGAGCAATCGGCCCCAGCATTTT. The encoded protein is CASSSGEMSNRPQHF.

The chain employs TRBV25-1 and TRBJ1-1; no clear D gene. V gave up 1 base and J gave up 1 base, with 4 bases separating them. This CDR3 contains 13 residues. The V gene's germline CDR1 is MGHDK and CDR2 SYGVNS. The DNA of the CDR3 is TGTGCCAGCAGTGAATGGAAGAACACTGAAGCTTTCTTT. This sequence encodes CASSEWKNTEAFF.

The CDR3 here is CASSGRDEQYF. The DNA for the CDR3 is TGTGCCAGCAGTGGCAGAGACGAGCAGTACTTC. The chain has TRBV6-1 and TRBJ2-7; D is ambiguous. Trimming shortened V by 4 bases and J by 5 bases, and 6 bases separated the two germline ends. The CDR3 is 11 amino acids. The germline V gene encodes CDR1 MNHNS and CDR2 SASEGT.

V gene TRBV20-1 combines with J gene TRBJ2-4; 12 bases fit TRBD2. Unmatched junction bases numbered 7, after V lost 3 bases and J lost 13 bases. The CDR3 has 13 residues. Germline V CDR1 and CDR2: DFQATT, SNEGSKA (reference sequence). The CDR3 region is CSARETSGSEQYF. In DNA form, the CDR3 reads TGCAGTGCTAGGGAGACTAGCGGGAGTGAGCAGTACTTC.

This clonotype came up a few times. The rearrangement uses TRBV12-3 or TRBV12-4 and TRBJ1-2; tentatively, D is TRBD1 (5 bases). The CDR3 has 11 amino acids. The V gene lost 6 bases and the J gene lost 8 bases, with 10 bases spanning the gap. The DNA for the CDR3 is TGTGCCAGCAGGTACAGGCAGGGCTACACCTTC. This sequence encodes CASRYRQGYTF.

This clonotype was recorded a few times. The chain is built from TRBV5-1 and TRBJ2-3; D gene ambiguous. The CDR3 totals 13 residues. V lost 3 bases and J lost 9, with 14 bases in between. CDR1 is SGHRS and CDR2 is YFSETQ in the germline V gene. The CDR3 loop is CASSSTGAPTQYF. CDR3 in DNA: TGCGCCAGCAGCTCAACCGGCGCCCCAACGCAGTATTTT. Using reference TRBV5-1 and TRBJ2-3 for the parts outside the CDR3, the full variable domain is KAGVTQTPRYLIKTRGQQVTLSCSPISGHRSVSWYQQTPGQGLQFLFEYFSETQRNKGNFPGRFSGRQFSNSRSEMNVSTLELGDSALYLCASSSTGAPTQYFGPGTRLTVL.

The chain recombines TRBV7-3 with TRBJ2-5; TRBD2 agrees at 11 bases. Germline V CDR1 and CDR2: SGHTA, FQGTGA. The CDR3 is 17 amino acids. Trimming cost V 2 bases and J 4 bases; bases outside gene matches: 9. The CDR3, as DNA: TGTGCCAGCAGCTTAGGTCCGTTAGCGGGAGGGCGAGAGACCCAGTACTTC. It encodes CASSLGPLAGGRETQYF.

The sample holds one count of this clonotype. The chain uses TRBV20-1 and TRBJ1-5, with 8 bases that match TRBD1. Germline V gene sequence: CDR1 DFQATT, CDR2 SNEGSKA (reference sequence). The V segment lost 1 base and the J segment 3 bases; nucleotides outside the gene matches: 2. The CDR3 covers 14 residues. The CDR3 region is CSARVTGANQPQHF. The CDR3, as DNA: TGCAGTGCTAGAGTGACAGGGGCCAATCAGCCCCAGCATTTT.

This chain links TRBV12-3 or TRBV12-4 with TRBJ2-5; D unresolved. This CDR3 region has 12 residues. Trimming shortened V by 3 bases and J by 3 bases, and 5 bases separated the two germline ends. The CDR3 nucleotides read TGTGCCAGCAGTTTCGGAGAAGAGACCCAGTACTTC. Translated: CASSFGEETQYF.

Here the CDR3 reads CASSLVGQGANGYYGYTF. DNA of the CDR3: TGTGCCAGCAGCTTGGTTGGACAGGGGGCGAACGGCTACTATGGCTACACCTTC. V and J are TRBV5-5 and TRBJ1-2; TRBD1 matches 11 bases. CDR3 size: 18 residues. Germline V CDR1 and CDR2: SGHKS, YYEKEE (reference sequence). J was trimmed by 3 bases and V by 0 bases; bases with no gene match: 10.

This chain links TRBV5-1 with TRBJ2-1; no clear D. CDR1 and CDR2 from the germline V gene are SGHRS and YFSETQ. V dropped 1 base and J dropped 4 bases, with 6 bases sitting between them. The CDR3 has 13 amino acids. The CDR3 region is CASSLMGYNEQFF. The CDR3 bases are TGCGCCAGCAGCTTGATGGGTTACAATGAGCAGTTCTTC.

The genes are TRBV7-2 and TRBJ2-4, with a weak D call TRBD1 (5 bases). The CDR3 extends over 13 amino acids. With 5 bases removed from V and 6 bases from J, the gap between germline ends came to 11 bases. Per germline, CDR1 SGHTA and CDR2 FQGNSA. Written as DNA, the CDR3 is TGTGCCAGCAGCGTAGTCCAGGGAAACATTCAGTACTTC. Protein product: CASSVVQGNIQYF.

The chain carries TRBV4-3 and TRBJ1-3, with a possible D match to TRBD1 (6 bases). Between the trimmed V and J ends, which lost 0 bases and 1 base, there was a span of 16 bases. CDR3 length: 18 amino acids. The germline V gene has CDR1 LGHNA and CDR2 YSLEER. The CDR3 coding sequence is TGCGCCAGCAGCCAAGATCCGAGGGGGAGCGGATCTGGAAACACCATATATTTT. This sequence encodes CASSQDPRGSGSGNTIYF.

The chain combines TRBV27 with TRBJ2-7; TRBD2 matches 10 bases. V trimming: 6 bases; J trimming: 2 bases; junction bases outside the gene matches: 10. The CDR3 runs 16 residues. The germline CDR1 and CDR2 sequences are MNHEY and SMNVEV (reference sequence). The CDR3 loop is CASRTPPGLAPYEQYF. The CDR3 nucleotides read TGTGCCAGCAGAACGCCCCCGGGACTAGCGCCCTACGAGCAGTACTTC.

This sequence joins TRBV29-1 and TRBJ2-5; TRBD2 is a possible D gene (7 bases). The length of the CDR3 is 15 residues. From germline, CDR1 is SQVTM and CDR2 ANQGSEA. The ends were cut back, 7 bases at V and 5 bases at J, with 23 bases in the middle. The CDR3 DNA sequence: TGCAGCGCCCCAACCCCGGGGGGCTTCGGGGAGACCCAGTACTTC. It specifies CSAPTPGGFGETQYF.

The chain uses TRBV18 and TRBJ2-7; no clear D. The CDR3 loop spans 14 amino acids. Per germline, CDR1 KGHSH and CDR2 LQKENI. V gave up 6 bases and J gave up 4 bases, with 16 bases separating them. The CDR3 nucleotides are TGTGCCAGCTCCCCTTCGGGCAATCCTTACGAGCAGTACTTC. Its translation is CASSPSGNPYEQYF.